This TCR beta chain was captured in a study of cytomegalovirus exposure and HLA in healthy donors (TCRdb year 2017). In terms of the full investigation: An earlier analysis of fewer than 750 of the donors reported 276 Gb of sequence data and approximately 120 million unique TCR beta sequences obtained from around 190 million T cells. The study profiled the T cell repertoires of about 720 subjects by immunosequencing and related them to cytomegalovirus serostatus. In addition to the first cohort of 666 subjects, a separate validation cohort of 120 different subjects was used. Among around 400 genotyped donors of the cohort, an average of about 240,000 unique TCR beta nucleotide sequences were sequenced per donor, about a sixth of them non-productive. Roughly 300 gigabases of sequencing data and approximately 85 million unique TCR sequences were included in an early release covering roughly 600 HLA-typed donors. The later analysis used no new phenotypic data to find candidate immune exposures, relying instead on TCR beta sequences and their occurrence across donors. The study combined high-throughput TCR immunosequencing, statistical association of individual TCRs with disease status, and machine learning to predict cytomegalovirus infection status. A later genetic analysis took genome-wide SNP genotypes for about three fifths of the 666 donors and used that subset as a discovery cohort. Donor age, sex, ethnicity and CMV serostatus were compiled together with the repertoire data. Both class I and class II loci were covered by HLA typing, at four-digit resolution. To study patterns of TCR occurrence, a later analysis re-analyzed previously published TCR beta repertoires from 600 to 750 donors and added high-resolution HLA genotyping. The genetic ancestry cluster associated with self-reported Caucasian donors included about 84% of the approximately 430 genotyped donors. The aim of the study was to test whether cataloging public T cell receptors could identify signatures of past pathogen exposure. Every repertoire in the discovery cohort had been generated on one and the same sequencing platform. Because of strong linkage in the cohort, roughly five DR-DQ haplotypes were treated as single units for association and clustering. The number of typed donors differed by locus: 629-630 for A, B, C, DRB1 and DQB1; some 500 for DQA1; 606 for DPA1; and around 490 for DPB1. To decide whether each TCR beta V gene segment behaved as functional or pseudogenic, an earlier analysis of nearly 600 of the donors relied on high-throughput TCR beta sequencing.

The investigation overall reported the following: The 87-base-pair reads could not distinguish some IMGT-functional V segments, including TRBV6-2 and TRBV6-3, so those segments were excluded. The presence/absence analyses assumed that sequencing depth was roughly uniform across donors, and that assumption may not be true. In a later genetic analysis, a missense DCLRE1C variant was associated with V-gene and J-gene trimming of TCR beta chains, and the association was replicated in an independent cohort. Immune exposure information for the cohort was limited to CMV serostatus. The authors suggested that the approach could potentially be extended to other disease states and immunological phenotypes. Several of the top co-occurrence clusters appeared to be linked to parvovirus B19, influenza, CMV and Epstein-Barr virus, according to a later analysis. This cohort had only TCR beta chains sequenced, and the lack of alpha or paired-chain data limited which features could be detected. The study listed 150 to 200 TCR beta chains as associated with cytomegalovirus. HLA typing was unavailable for some donors at each locus, so association tests used only the typed subset. Most TCR sequences were seen in very few donors, while some public TCRs were found in many individuals. Because counts were too low, roughly 17 rarely observed V segments, including chromosome 9 orphons, were left out of the earlier analysis of 500 to 750 of the donors. Linkage disequilibrium might explain the correlated functional status among segregating V segments, but an unknown experimental factor could not be excluded. In an earlier analysis of 450 to 750 of the donors, most TCR beta V segments appeared in productive rearrangements about 87% or about 30% of the time, broadly matching IMGT annotations. The classifier was reported to diagnose cytomegalovirus status with high specificity and sensitivity in both the original and validation cohorts. In a later analysis, TCR association rates were found to vary across HLA loci, with the most associated TCRs seen for DRB1 alleles and the fewest for HLA-C alleles. According to a later analysis, most CMV-associated TCR beta chains appeared to be HLA-restricted, and the HLA associations seemed to be driven largely by CMV exposure. In a later analysis, some 18,000 TCR beta sequences were associated with specific HLA alleles at a false discovery rate of 0.05. A later analysis found that HLA-associated TCR beta chains were more clonally expanded and had lower generation probabilities than equally common non-associated chains. In vitro tests confirmed that a few of the cytomegalovirus-associated TCR beta chains recognize cytomegalovirus antigens. A group of highly shared sequence variants was considered likely to be a technical artifact of the sequencing pipeline. A further reported finding was that TCR beta sequences accurately predicted the HLA-A and HLA-B alleles for most subjects in the first cohort. Compared with the 666-donor mean, donors in an Asian-associated ancestry cluster had fewer N-insertions in productive TCRs, according to a later genetic analysis. When HLA alleles, especially DR and DQ, strongly co-occurred, attributing TCR associations to individual alleles was difficult.

Library construction relied on the immunoSEQ multiplex PCR assay. The multiplex PCR relied on a mix of 60 forward primers for TCR Vbeta segments and 13 reverse primers for TCR Jbeta segments. The CDR3 region of rearranged TCR beta genes was amplified from genomic DNA by a multiplex PCR assay. The amplified TCR beta libraries were sequenced on the Illumina HiSeq System as 87-base-pair reads. Turning to the authors' computational methods: In a later analysis, some 80 million unique TCR beta chains were counted across the approximately 640 repertoires, and about 9.9 million of these chains were shared by at least two donors. Raw reads were error-corrected and collapsed into unique sequences with a nearest-neighbor algorithm that merged closely related sequences to remove PCR and sequencing errors. Alignment of CDR3 sequences to IMGT reference sequences was used to assign V, D and J gene segments. Each retained sequence needed at least a six-nucleotide match to both a V gene segment and a J gene segment. Rearrangements were classified as productive when the CDR3 lacked stop codons and remained in frame with V and J, and all other rearrangements were classified as non-productive. Following IMGT convention, CDR3 was defined as the stretch from the second conserved V-encoded cysteine up to the conserved J-encoded phenylalanine. The earlier analysis of about 620 of the donors excluded sequences that lacked an unambiguous match to a single V gene segment. In an earlier analysis of about 590 of the donors, a V segment was called functional when productive rearrangements were above 56.7%, and segregating when the standard deviation between donors exceeded 5%. A statistical classification framework was developed to diagnose cytomegalovirus status using the catalog of TCR beta chain sequences. V and J gene assignment, in a later analysis, came from comparing TCR nucleotide sequences with IMGT/GENE-DB human TR gene sequences. In a later analysis, CDR3 sequences and most-parsimonious VDJ recombination scenarios were assigned using the TCRdist pipeline. In a later analysis, each TCR beta chain was defined by its CDR3 amino acid sequence together with its V-gene family, and reads lacking a unique V-gene family were excluded. A later analysis removed roughly 590 highly shared, low-generation-probability nucleotide sequences to deal with suspected cross-contamination and a sequencing artifact. In a later analysis, a clonal expansion index was calculated for each public chain from normalized within-repertoire ranks of inferred template counts. In a later analysis, generation probabilities were computed using a VDJ recombination model fitted to out-of-frame rearrangements, and the results were checked against IGoR. In a later analysis, TCR-TCR, TCR-HLA and TCR-CMV co-occurrence was scored with hypergeometric tests, and a repertoire-size bias correction was applied to TCR pairs. In a later analysis, false discovery rates were estimated by permuting HLA or CMV assignments 20 times. In a later analysis, co-occurring TCRs were grouped using DBSCAN, and TCRdist sequence similarity was added for clustering within HLA-allele-positive subsets. Co-occurrence clustering excluded repertoires with fewer than 30,000 or more than 120,000 public chains, plus five with anomalous nucleotide sharing. Here the immuneACCESS table is served through TCRdb, limited to in-frame sequences with V and J called. Missing clones are a known gap in these copies; in checked studies unresolved V genes cover under half, and the rest lacks a known reason. That table furnishes V, J and clone size, whereas the DNA furnished D and trimming. Within this sample are over 100,000 clones, with around 84% of them counted one time only. The top ten constitute 2.5% to 3% of the sample.

A note on this clone: Its antigen remains undetermined. There are no base qualities to consult, and no much larger clone falls within one base.

Unmatched junction bases come to 14, with V trimmed by 5 bases and J by 7 bases. The CDR3 holds 16 amino acids from the cysteine to the phenylalanine. Here the CDR3 DNA is all that survives: 48 bases in frame from base 1. Via the germline V gene, CDR1 is SGHAT and CDR2 FQNNGV. In total, 666 healthy bone marrow donors made up the cohort. Cohort members were all nominally healthy when sampled, although unrecorded immune exposures were likely present. The donor tested CMV seropositive and was one of the 289 seropositive cohort members. A peripheral blood sample was provided by each donor, and peripheral blood mononuclear cells were used for TCR beta sequencing. Genomic DNA was extracted from the blood cell samples with the Qiagen DNeasy Blood Extraction Kit.

This chain is built from TRBV11-2 and TRBJ2-1, and 7 junctional nucleotides match TRBD2. The sequenced material came from PBMCs. The receptor comes from a woman aged 18-29 years in good health and CMV-seropositive. The sequenced DNA is TGTGCCAGCAGCCCACTCTCCCGGGACTACCGAAATGAGCAGTTCTTC. Its protein is CASSPLSRDYRNEQFF.